A selection of T cell receptor beta chains follows, all from one sample in a study of blood T cell repertoires in COVID-19. The table came from immunoSEQ multiplex PCR; TCRdb's copy has only in-frame clones and leaves some out. The sample shows roughly 160,000 clones, about 85% of them seen only once. Sequencing input: peripheral blood. Receptors originate from a man of 80 years or more with COVID-19, enrolled during active disease. CDR3s include the opening cysteine and the closing phenylalanine or tryptophan. The D gene is left open where the match is weak. Clone size appears in some rows only: once, few, many, or a class for an expanded clone.

v_gene: TRBV2
j_gene: TRBJ2-2
abundance: -
d_gene: -
CDR3nt: TGTGCCAGCAGGGGCCACAGCACCGGGGAGCTGTTTTTT
CDR3aa: CASRGHSTGELFF

v_gene: TRBV11-2
j_gene: TRBJ1-4
abundance: few
d_gene: TRBD1
CDR3nt: TGTGCCAGCAGCTTAGTGACAGGGGGCAGGGAAAAACTGTTTTTT
CDR3aa: CASSLVTGGREKLFF

v_gene: TRBV4-1
j_gene: TRBJ1-6
abundance: -
d_gene: TRBD1
CDR3nt: TGCGCCAGCAGCCTTGACAGGGGGGACTATAATTCACCCCTCCACTTT
CDR3aa: CASSLDRGDYNSPLHF

v_gene: TRBV7-7
j_gene: TRBJ2-7
abundance: -
d_gene: -
CDR3nt: TGTGCCAGCAGCCCTGGGGCCAGTTCCTACGAGCAGTACTTC
CDR3aa: CASSPGASSYEQYF

v_gene: TRBV6-4
j_gene: TRBJ1-6
abundance: few
d_gene: -
CDR3nt: TGTGCCAGCAGTGACCGGGGAACCTCACCCCTCCACTTT
CDR3aa: CASSDRGTSPLHF

v_gene: TRBV5-5
j_gene: TRBJ2-2
abundance: few
d_gene: TRBD2
CDR3nt: TGTGCCAGCAGCTTGGCCGGGACTAGTGACACCGGGGAGCTGTTTTTT
CDR3aa: CASSLAGTSDTGELFF

v_gene: TRBV15
j_gene: TRBJ1-2
abundance: -
d_gene: -
CDR3nt: TGTGCCACCAGCAGAGAGGGAGCGCAGTTTTATGGCTACACCTTC
CDR3aa: CATSREGAQFYGYTF

v_gene: TRBV19
j_gene: TRBJ1-6
abundance: -
d_gene: -
CDR3nt: TGTGCCAGTAGTCGGGACTTAGAGGCAGTGCCACCCCTCCACTTT
CDR3aa: CASSRDLEAVPPLHF

v_gene: TRBV11-3
j_gene: TRBJ2-5
abundance: once
d_gene: TRBD2
CDR3nt: TGTGCCAGCAGCTTACTAGCGGGGGAAGAGACCCAGTACTTC
CDR3aa: CASSLLAGEETQYF

v_gene: TRBV2
j_gene: TRBJ2-1
abundance: -
d_gene: TRBD1
CDR3nt: TGTGCCAGCAGACAAACAGGGGGTTCAAAAGTTGAGCAGTTCTTC
CDR3aa: CASRQTGGSKVEQFF

v_gene: TRBV25-1
j_gene: TRBJ2-1
abundance: -
d_gene: TRBD1
CDR3nt: TGTGCCGGGACCCTTGGGACAGCCAGTGAGCAGTTCTTC
CDR3aa: CAGTLGTASEQFF

v_gene: TRBV9
j_gene: TRBJ2-3
abundance: -
d_gene: TRBD2
CDR3nt: TGTGCCAGCAGCGTAGCGGGGGGGCGCACAGATACGCAGTATTTT
CDR3aa: CASSVAGGRTDTQYF

v_gene: TRBV12-3/TRBV12-4
j_gene: TRBJ2-3
abundance: -
d_gene: TRBD2
CDR3nt: TGTGCCAGCAGCAGCGGGGTCACAGATACGCAGTATTTT
CDR3aa: CASSSGVTDTQYF

v_gene: TRBV18
j_gene: TRBJ1-4
abundance: -
d_gene: -
CDR3nt: TGTGCCAGCTCACCAAAGGGGGAAAATGAAAAACTGTTTTTT
CDR3aa: CASSPKGENEKLFF

v_gene: TRBV4-1
j_gene: TRBJ1-2
abundance: many
d_gene: -
CDR3nt: TGCGCCAGCAGCCAAGACGCGAGACTTAACTATGGCTACACCTTC
CDR3aa: CASSQDARLNYGYTF

v_gene: TRBV20-1
j_gene: TRBJ2-7
abundance: -
d_gene: -
CDR3nt: TGCAGTGCTAGACAGGGAATCGAGCAGTACTTC
CDR3aa: CSARQGIEQYF

v_gene: TRBV2
j_gene: TRBJ2-5
abundance: -
d_gene: -
CDR3nt: TGTGCCAGCAGGAGTGAGGAGACCCAGTACTTC
CDR3aa: CASRSEETQYF

v_gene: TRBV29-1
j_gene: TRBJ1-4
abundance: -
d_gene: TRBD1
CDR3nt: TGCAGCGTTGAACTACAGGGGGAACTGTTTTTT
CDR3aa: CSVELQGELFF

v_gene: TRBV2
j_gene: TRBJ1-1
abundance: once
d_gene: -
CDR3nt: TGTGCCAGCAGTGCCACGACAACAATGAACACTGAAGCTTTCTTT
CDR3aa: CASSATTTMNTEAFF

v_gene: TRBV5-1
j_gene: TRBJ2-1
abundance: -
d_gene: -
CDR3nt: TGCGCCAGCAGCCTTCCGACGGGGGTTGAGCAGTTCTTC
CDR3aa: CASSLPTGVEQFF

v_gene: TRBV14
j_gene: TRBJ1-4
abundance: -
d_gene: -
CDR3nt: TGTGCCAGCAGCCAAGGGCAGGGCGTGGAAAAACTGTTTTTT
CDR3aa: CASSQGQGVEKLFF

v_gene: TRBV2
j_gene: TRBJ1-5
abundance: -
d_gene: TRBD1
CDR3nt: TGTGCCAGCAGCCGGGGAACAGGGGGCGGTCAGCCCCAGCATTTT
CDR3aa: CASSRGTGGGQPQHF

v_gene: TRBV5-1
j_gene: TRBJ2-3
abundance: -
d_gene: TRBD2
CDR3nt: TGCGCCAGCAGCTGGGGGACTAGCGGGGGTACAGATACGCAGTATTTT
CDR3aa: CASSWGTSGGTDTQYF

v_gene: TRBV2
j_gene: TRBJ2-3
abundance: -
d_gene: -
CDR3nt: TGTGCCAGCAGTCTTGACAGCCCTAGCACAGATACGCAGTATTTT
CDR3aa: CASSLDSPSTDTQYF

v_gene: TRBV4-2
j_gene: TRBJ1-1
abundance: -
d_gene: -
CDR3nt: TGTGCCAGCAGCCACCTGGGGGGGGGCGCTGAAGCTTTCTTT
CDR3aa: CASSHLGGGAEAFF

v_gene: TRBV6-5
j_gene: TRBJ1-1
abundance: once
d_gene: -
CDR3nt: TGTGCCAGCAGAGCACAGGGTGCCGGCACTGAAGCTTTCTTT
CDR3aa: CASRAQGAGTEAFF

v_gene: TRBV12-3/TRBV12-4
j_gene: TRBJ1-1
abundance: once
d_gene: -
CDR3nt: TGTGCCAGCAGTTTCACAGGGACTGAAGCTTTCTTT
CDR3aa: CASSFTGTEAFF

v_gene: TRBV5-1
j_gene: TRBJ1-1
abundance: -
d_gene: -
CDR3nt: TGCGCCAGTCATGGGGGGGTAGCTACTGCCGAAGCTTTCTTT
CDR3aa: CASHGGVATAEAFF

v_gene: TRBV5-1
j_gene: TRBJ2-5
abundance: -
d_gene: TRBD2
CDR3nt: TGCGCCAGCAGCTTGGCCAACCGACTAGCGGGGAATCAAGAGACCCAGTACTTC
CDR3aa: CASSLANRLAGNQETQYF

v_gene: TRBV28
j_gene: TRBJ2-2
abundance: -
d_gene: -
CDR3nt: TGTGCCAGCATCACGTCCGCTATGGGGGGCACCGGGGAGCTGTTTTTT
CDR3aa: CASITSAMGGTGELFF

v_gene: TRBV9
j_gene: TRBJ2-1
abundance: -
d_gene: -
CDR3nt: TGTGCCAGCAGCGCTGGAGGGCTACCATCCTACAATGAGCAGTTCTTC
CDR3aa: CASSAGGLPSYNEQFF

v_gene: TRBV19
j_gene: TRBJ1-3
abundance: -
d_gene: -
CDR3nt: TGTGCCAGTAGTATAGATCGACGGGCTGGAAACACCATATATTTT
CDR3aa: CASSIDRRAGNTIYF

v_gene: TRBV14
j_gene: TRBJ2-1
abundance: -
d_gene: -
CDR3nt: TGTGCCAGCAGCCAAGGCCAGGGGCTCCATTACAATGAGCAGTTCTTC
CDR3aa: CASSQGQGLHYNEQFF

v_gene: TRBV6-1
j_gene: TRBJ1-2
abundance: -
d_gene: -
CDR3nt: TGTGCCAGCAGTGAGGGGGCCTATGGCTACACCTTC
CDR3aa: CASSEGAYGYTF

v_gene: TRBV27
j_gene: TRBJ1-1
abundance: -
d_gene: -
CDR3nt: TGTGCCAGCAGTCCTCAAGTCAGGGCATGGACTGAAGCTTTCTTT
CDR3aa: CASSPQVRAWTEAFF

v_gene: TRBV19
j_gene: TRBJ2-1
abundance: -
d_gene: TRBD2
CDR3nt: TGTGCCAGTAGTAAGCCTAGCGGGACGAACGGGTATGAGCAGTTCTTC
CDR3aa: CASSKPSGTNGYEQFF

v_gene: TRBV3-1/TRBV3-2
j_gene: TRBJ1-6
abundance: -
d_gene: -
CDR3nt: TGTGCCAGCAGCCACTCCTCGGGGGGGAGGCGAGGCGCACCCCTCCACTTT
CDR3aa: CASSHSSGGRRGAPLHF

v_gene: TRBV5-6
j_gene: TRBJ1-3
abundance: -
d_gene: -
CDR3nt: TGTGCCAGCAGCTTGGCAACAGGGCTCTCTGGAAACACCATATATTTT
CDR3aa: CASSLATGLSGNTIYF

v_gene: TRBV12-3/TRBV12-4
j_gene: TRBJ1-2
abundance: -
d_gene: -
CDR3nt: TGTGCCAGCAGTCCCGGAGGACCCTATGGCTACACCTTC
CDR3aa: CASSPGGPYGYTF

v_gene: TRBV10-3
j_gene: TRBJ2-3
abundance: -
d_gene: TRBD2
CDR3nt: TGTGCCATCAGTGAGGGACTAGCGGGGAGCACAGATACGCAGTATTTT
CDR3aa: CAISEGLAGSTDTQYF

v_gene: TRBV6-6
j_gene: TRBJ2-7
abundance: -
d_gene: -
CDR3nt: TGTGCCAGCAGTTACTCGGCGGGCACCTACGAGCAGTACTTC
CDR3aa: CASSYSAGTYEQYF

v_gene: TRBV27
j_gene: TRBJ1-1
abundance: -
d_gene: -
CDR3nt: TGTGCCAGCAGTTTATCGAGGAACACTGAAGCTTTCTTT
CDR3aa: CASSLSRNTEAFF

v_gene: TRBV5-1
j_gene: TRBJ1-2
abundance: -
d_gene: TRBD1
CDR3nt: TGCGCCAGCAGCTTGGAGGCAGGGGGCGGACTGTATGGCTACACCTTC
CDR3aa: CASSLEAGGGLYGYTF

v_gene: TRBV5-1
j_gene: TRBJ2-2
abundance: -
d_gene: -
CDR3nt: TGCGCCAGCAGCTTGGCCCTAACCGGGGAGCTGTTTTTT
CDR3aa: CASSLALTGELFF

v_gene: TRBV6-5
j_gene: TRBJ2-5
abundance: once
d_gene: TRBD2
CDR3nt: TGTGCCAGCATTCCTAGCGGGGGGCAGCAGACCCAGTACTTC
CDR3aa: CASIPSGGQQTQYF

v_gene: TRBV12-3/TRBV12-4
j_gene: TRBJ1-5
abundance: -
d_gene: -
CDR3nt: TGTGCCAGCAGCCCCCTCCTCTCGCGGCCCCAGCATTTT
CDR3aa: CASSPLLSRPQHF

v_gene: TRBV5-6
j_gene: TRBJ2-6
abundance: -
d_gene: -
CDR3nt: TGTGCCAGCAGCTTGGTAGGTGACAACTCTGGGGCCAACGTCCTGACTTTC
CDR3aa: CASSLVGDNSGANVLTF

v_gene: TRBV12-3/TRBV12-4
j_gene: TRBJ1-2
abundance: few
d_gene: -
CDR3nt: TGTGCCAGCAGACAGTGGGGGGACTATGGCTACACCTTC
CDR3aa: CASRQWGDYGYTF

v_gene: TRBV7-2
j_gene: TRBJ1-5
abundance: -
d_gene: -
CDR3nt: TGTGCCAGCAGCTTAGAGAGAATACAGCCCCAGCATTTT
CDR3aa: CASSLERIQPQHF

v_gene: TRBV10-2
j_gene: TRBJ2-1
abundance: -
d_gene: TRBD2
CDR3nt: TGCGCCAGCAGCCTAGGGACTAGCGGGGGGCGGTACAATGAGCAGTTCTTC
CDR3aa: CASSLGTSGGRYNEQFF

v_gene: TRBV4-2
j_gene: TRBJ2-3
abundance: once
d_gene: -
CDR3nt: TGTGCCAGCAGCCAAGAGGAGGCCCCAGATACGCAGTATTTT
CDR3aa: CASSQEEAPDTQYF

v_gene: TRBV6-1
j_gene: TRBJ1-2
abundance: -
d_gene: TRBD1
CDR3nt: TGTGCCAGCAGAGAAGACAGGGGGCGGAATGGCTACACCTTC
CDR3aa: CASREDRGRNGYTF

v_gene: TRBV27
j_gene: TRBJ2-7
abundance: -
d_gene: -
CDR3nt: TGTGCCAGCAGTTCCCTTCAGGGATCGGGGGTTTACGAGCAGTACTTC
CDR3aa: CASSSLQGSGVYEQYF

v_gene: TRBV7-2
j_gene: TRBJ1-1
abundance: -
d_gene: -
CDR3nt: TGTGCCAGCAGCAAAGGGACCAGGGGAGTCACTGAAGCTTTCTTT
CDR3aa: CASSKGTRGVTEAFF

v_gene: TRBV6-5
j_gene: TRBJ1-5
abundance: -
d_gene: -
CDR3nt: TGTGCCAGCATCCCTTATAGCAATCAGCCCCAGCATTTT
CDR3aa: CASIPYSNQPQHF

v_gene: TRBV10-2
j_gene: TRBJ1-5
abundance: -
d_gene: -
CDR3nt: TGCGCCAGCAGGCTAGGAGAGGGAGCTCAGCCCCAGCATTTT
CDR3aa: CASRLGEGAQPQHF

v_gene: TRBV11-2
j_gene: TRBJ2-7
abundance: -
d_gene: -
CDR3nt: TGTGCCAGCAGCTTACAGGCAGGCCAGGGTGGCGAGCAGTACTTC
CDR3aa: CASSLQAGQGGEQYF

v_gene: TRBV5-1
j_gene: TRBJ1-4
abundance: -
d_gene: TRBD1
CDR3nt: TGCGCCAGCAGCCTCGGACAGGAGTCAACTAATGAAAAACTGTTTTTT
CDR3aa: CASSLGQESTNEKLFF

v_gene: TRBV13
j_gene: TRBJ2-3
abundance: few
d_gene: TRBD2
CDR3nt: TGTGCCAGCAGCTTAGGGCTAGCGGGGGGGCTGAGGACAGATACGCAGTATTTT
CDR3aa: CASSLGLAGGLRTDTQYF